This T cell receptor (beta chain) is from a study of blood T cell repertoires in COVID-19. Study details: Sites in the United States, Italy and Spain provided acute and convalescent COVID-19 samples. Nucleic acid was either cDNA or gDNA, and it came from T cells, B-cell-depleted T cells, or PBMCs.

V gave up 1 base and J gave up 3 bases, with 13 bases separating them. CDR3 length equals 15 residues. Germline assignment: CDR1 SEHNR and CDR2 FQNEAQ (reference sequence). In the study's own analysis: Reference gene primer amplification yielded estimated nucleated cell counts. TCRdb's copy holds only in-frame clones and misses some; the assay was immunoSEQ multiplex PCR. The DNA gave D and trimming, while V, J and clone size come from that table. The sample has about 100,000 clones; approximately 80% are singletons. The V call is TRBV7-9, the J call TRBJ2-7; D possibly corresponds to TRBD2 (5 bases). The sequencing sample was made of peripheral blood. The receptor comes from a man aged 55 to 70 with acute or convalescent COVID-19. The CDR3 loop reads CASSLGPGYNYEQYF. The CDR3 DNA reads as TGTGCCAGCAGCTTAGGGCCGGGGTACAACTACGAGCAGTACTTC.